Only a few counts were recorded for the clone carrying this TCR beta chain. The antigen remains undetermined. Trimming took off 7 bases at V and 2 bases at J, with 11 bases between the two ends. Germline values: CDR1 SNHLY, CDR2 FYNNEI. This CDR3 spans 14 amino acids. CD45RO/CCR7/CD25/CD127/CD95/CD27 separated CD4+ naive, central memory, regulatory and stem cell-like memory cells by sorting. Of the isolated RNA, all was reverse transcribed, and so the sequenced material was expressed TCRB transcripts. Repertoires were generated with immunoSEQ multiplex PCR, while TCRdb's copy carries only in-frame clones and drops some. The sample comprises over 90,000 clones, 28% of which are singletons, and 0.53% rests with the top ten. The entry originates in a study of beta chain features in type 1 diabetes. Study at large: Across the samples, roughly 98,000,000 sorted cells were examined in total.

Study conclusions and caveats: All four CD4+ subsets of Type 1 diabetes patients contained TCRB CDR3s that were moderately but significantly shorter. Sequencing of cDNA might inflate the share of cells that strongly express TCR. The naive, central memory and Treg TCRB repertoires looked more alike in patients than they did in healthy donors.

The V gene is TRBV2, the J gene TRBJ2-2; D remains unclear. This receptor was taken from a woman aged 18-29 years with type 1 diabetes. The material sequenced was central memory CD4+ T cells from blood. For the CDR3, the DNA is TGTGCCAGCAAAGCACAGATTAACACCGGGGAGCTGTTTTTT. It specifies CASKAQINTGELFF.